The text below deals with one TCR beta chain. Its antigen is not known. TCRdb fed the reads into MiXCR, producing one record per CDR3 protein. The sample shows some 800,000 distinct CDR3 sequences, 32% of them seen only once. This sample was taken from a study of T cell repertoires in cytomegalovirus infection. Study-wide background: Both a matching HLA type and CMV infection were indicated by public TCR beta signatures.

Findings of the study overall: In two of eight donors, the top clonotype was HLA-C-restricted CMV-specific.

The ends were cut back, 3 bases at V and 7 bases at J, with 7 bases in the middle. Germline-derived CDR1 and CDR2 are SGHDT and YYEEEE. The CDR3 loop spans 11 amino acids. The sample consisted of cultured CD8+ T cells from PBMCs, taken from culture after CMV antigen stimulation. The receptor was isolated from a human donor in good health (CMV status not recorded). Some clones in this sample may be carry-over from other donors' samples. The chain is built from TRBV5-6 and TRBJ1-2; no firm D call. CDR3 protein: CASSWTTGYTF. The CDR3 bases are TGTGCCAGCAGCTGGACGACTGGCTACACCTTC.